A single sample gave rise to the 21 T cell receptor beta chains below, sequenced in a study of blood T cell repertoires in COVID-19. Libraries were prepared by immunoSEQ multiplex PCR; TCRdb keeps only in-frame clonotypes and omits some of them. Among roughly 280,000 clones listed, 89% were seen once. Sequences were obtained from peripheral blood. The receptors shown here come from a man between 50 and 59 years old with acute or convalescent COVID-19.

CDR3 residues: CASSESNSIYNSPLHF. The CDR3 DNA reads as TGCGCCAGCAGTGAGTCGAACAGTATCTATAATTCACCCCTCCACTTT. This chain uses TRBV10-2 with TRBJ1-6, with D unclear. Germline loops: CDR1 WSHSY, CDR2 SAAADI. Trimming shortened V by 0 bases and J by 3 bases, and 9 bases separated the two germline ends. The CDR3 totals 16 residues.

A word on this clone: No conserved phenylalanine or tryptophan ends this CDR3, so it is likely a read error. The limits of the CDR3 on the DNA are not certain, so only TCRdb's listed CDR3 is given. The chain joins TRBV6-5 to TRBJ2-7; TRBD1, the table's D call, lacks a check against the DNA. Inclusive of both ends, the CDR3 amounts to 11 amino acids. CDR1 MNHEY and CDR2 SVGAGI come from the germline V gene. CDR3 protein: CASIRLGRTGI.

This clone was seen repeatedly, ten times or more. The junction does not match germline at one end; this may be a read error. Additional DNA sequences in this sample encode the identical CDR3. This chain joins TRBV5-1 and TRBJ1-4, with 7 bases lining up with TRBD1. CDR3 size: 15 residues. The germline V gene encodes CDR1 SGHRS and CDR2 YFSETQ. The DNA of the CDR3 is TGCGCCAGCAGTTTGGTAGGGGGCGCGTATGAAAAACTGTTTTTT. Translating gives CASSLVGGAYEKLFF.

V gene TRBV5-1 combines with J gene TRBJ1-3; 8 bases align to TRBD1. The germline V gene encodes CDR1 SGHRS and CDR2 YFSETQ. The CDR3 is 16 amino acids. The V and J ends lost 4 bases and 2 bases, in that order; junction bases with no gene match: 8. CDR3 amino acids: CASSPAGQGAGNTIYF. CDR3 nucleotides: TGCGCCAGCAGCCCCGCCGGACAGGGAGCTGGAAACACCATATATTTT.

The chain uses TRBV9 and TRBJ2-1; 7 bases are shared with TRBD2. V dropped 2 bases and J dropped 5; count of bases not matched to a gene: 4. This CDR3 region has 14 residues. CDR1 SGDLS and CDR2 YYNGEE come from the germline V gene. The CDR3 DNA reads TGTGCCAGCAGCGTTACTAGCGCTAACAATGAGCAGTTCTTC. This gives the protein CASSVTSANNEQFF.

This rearrangement joins TRBV9 to TRBJ2-2; TRBD2 matches at 10 bases. Germline-derived CDR1 and CDR2 are SGDLS and YYNGEE. V was pared by 0 bases and J by 6 bases, with 2 bases of the junction left unmatched. This CDR3 has 15 residues. The CDR3 DNA sequence: TGTGCCAGCAGCGTAGAGAGCGGGGGGGCCGGGGAGCTGTTTTTT. Residues: CASSVESGGAGELFF.

CDR3 sequence: CASSLKRVSDTQYF. Written as DNA, the CDR3 is TGTGCCAGCAGCTTAAAGAGGGTCAGCGATACGCAGTATTTT. The chain couples TRBV7-8 to TRBJ2-3; D might be TRBD2 (5 bases). Germline V CDR1 and CDR2: SGHVS, FQNEAQ. The length of the CDR3 is 14 residues. The V gene lost 2 bases and the J gene lost 6 bases, with 12 bases spanning the gap.

The chain couples TRBV4-1 to TRBJ2-4; 8 positions match TRBD2. This CDR3 comprises 17 residues. Germline V gene data show CDR1 as MGHRA and CDR2 as YSYEKL. Trimming at V came to 0 bases and at J to 7 bases, leaving 11 bases not matched to a gene. The DNA of the CDR3 is TGCGCCAGCAGCCAAGATAGGCTAGCGGGCGCCGGGAACATTCAGTACTTC. It encodes CASSQDRLAGAGNIQYF.

The chain combines TRBV5-6 with TRBJ1-4; 9 bases line up with TRBD1. Germline CDR1 SGHDT, CDR2 YYEEEE. V lost 1 base, J lost 7 bases, and 5 bases stayed unmatched. The CDR3 length is 15 residues. The CDR3 loop reads CASSLMGQGSEKLFF. For the CDR3, the DNA is TGTGCCAGCAGCTTGATGGGACAGGGTAGTGAAAAACTGTTTTTT. Drawing the rest from reference TRBV5-6 and TRBJ1-4, the complete variable domain is DAGVTQSPTHLIKTRGQQVTLRCSPKSGHDTVSWYQQALGQGPQFIFQYYEEEERQRGNFPDRFSGHQFPNYSSELNVNALLLGDSALYLCASSLMGQGSEKLFFGSGTQLSVL.

This chain joins TRBV6-1 and TRBJ1-1; TRBD1 matches 8 bases. In germline, CDR1 is MNHNS, CDR2 SASEGT. This CDR3 region has 17 residues. V dropped 0 bases and J dropped 3; count of bases not matched to a gene: 9. CDR3 residues: CASSEALDRVFYTEAFF. The CDR3 bases are TGTGCCAGCAGTGAAGCTCTGGACAGGGTTTTTTACACTGAAGCTTTCTTT.

The chain recombines TRBV9 with TRBJ2-3; 9 bases fit TRBD2. The germline V gene has CDR1 SGDLS and CDR2 YYNGEE. Trimming at V came to 0 bases and at J to 4 bases, leaving 9 bases not matched to a gene. The CDR3 is 17 residues long. The CDR3 DNA reads as TGTGCCAGCAGCGTAGGCCCAGCGGGGGGTAGGGCAGATACGCAGTATTTT. Translation gives CASSVGPAGGRADTQYF.

The genes are TRBV3-1 (or the pseudogene TRBV3-2) and TRBJ2-5, with 11 bases aligning to TRBD1. The CDR3 totals 16 residues. V dropped 0 bases and J dropped 4; count of bases not matched to a gene: 4. Per the germline V gene, CDR1 is LGHDT and CDR2 is YNNKEL (reference sequence). CDR3 DNA: TGTGCCAGCAGCCAAGAGCGGACAGGGGGCGGAGAGACCCAGTACTTC. Translated, it gives CASSQERTGGGETQYF.

The V call is TRBV7-9, the J call TRBJ2-3; D perhaps matches TRBD2 (7 bases). V was pared by 5 bases and J by 0 bases, with 15 bases between. Germline loops: CDR1 SEHNR, CDR2 FQNEAQ (reference sequence). The CDR3 consists of 16 residues. The CDR3 sequence is CASSPGAGASTDTQYF. CDR3 nucleotide sequence: TGTGCCAGCAGCCCAGGGGCGGGGGCTAGCACAGATACGCAGTATTTT.

This chain uses TRBV11-3 with TRBJ2-1; 13 bases map to TRBD2. CDR1 is SGHNT, CDR2 YENEEA, per germline. Trimming took 4 bases from V and 6 from J; bases not matched to a gene: 3. This CDR3 is 15 amino acids long. The CDR3 spells CASSSGLAGFNEQFF. The CDR3 DNA reads as TGTGCCAGCAGCTCGGGACTAGCGGGGTTCAATGAGCAGTTCTTC.

This clone appeared once. The V call is TRBV7-9, the J call TRBJ2-2; 7 bases are shared with TRBD1. The CDR3 sequence is 15 residues long. The germline CDR1 and CDR2 sequences are SEHNR and FQNEAQ (reference sequence). The V segment lost 4 bases and the J segment 4 bases; nucleotides outside the gene matches: 6. CDR3 residues: CASSSRQGTTGELFF. CDR3 DNA sequence: TGTGCCAGCAGCTCACGACAGGGAACCACCGGGGAGCTGTTTTTT.

The genes are TRBV15 and TRBJ2-6; unclear D gene. Trimming removed 0 bases at V and 1 base at J, with 7 bases between. The CDR3 length is 16 residues. Per the germline V gene, CDR1 is LNHNV and CDR2 is YYDKDF (reference sequence). Written as DNA, the CDR3 is TGTGCCACCAGCAGAGATAGAGGTTCTGGGGCCAACGTCCTGACTTTC. Translating it yields CATSRDRGSGANVLTF.

This clone was observed a handful of times. This rearrangement joins TRBV11-2 to TRBJ1-2; 7 bases are shared with TRBD1. Germline trimming cut 5 bases from V and 2 bases from J; bases unmatched to any gene: 2. Germline lookup yields CDR1 SGHAT and CDR2 FQNNGV. The CDR3 runs to 13 residues. Here the CDR3 reads CASSQGQNYGYTF. CDR3 nucleotide sequence: TGTGCCAGCAGCCAGGGACAGAACTATGGCTACACCTTC.

This chain connects TRBV2 to TRBJ2-3, with D perhaps TRBD2 (7 bases). V was shortened by 3 bases and J by 3 bases, with 16 bases between the two germline ends. The CDR3 totals 16 residues. Germline V gives CDR1 SNHLY, CDR2 FYNNEI. CDR3 in DNA: TGTGCCAGCAGTGACTGGGGGGGCGTGCGTACAGATACGCAGTATTTT. It codes for CASSDWGGVRTDTQYF. Full variable domain (remainder filled in from reference TRBV2 and TRBJ2-3): EPEVTQTPSHQVTQMGQEVILRCVPISNHLYFYWYRQILGQKVEFLVSFYNNEISEKSEIFDDQFSVERPDGSNFTLKIRSTKLEDSAMYFCASSDWGGVRTDTQYFGPGTRLTVL.

V and J are TRBV5-5 and TRBJ2-3; 7 positions agree with TRBD1. Trimming removed 4 bases from V and 2 bases from J; junction bases left unmatched: 4. In germline, CDR1 is SGHKS, CDR2 YYEKEE (reference sequence). The CDR3 spans 14 residues. The CDR3 protein is CASSPGQPTDTQYF. CDR3 DNA: TGTGCCAGCAGCCCGGGACAGCCCACAGATACGCAGTATTTT.

The gene calls are TRBV9 and TRBJ1-6; D is ambiguous. Germline CDR1 SGDLS, CDR2 YYNGEE. This CDR3 comprises 15 residues. V gave up 3 bases and J gave up 4 bases, with 11 bases separating them. The CDR3 is CASSARHDYNSPLHF. The CDR3 coding sequence is TGTGCCAGCAGCGCCCGACACGATTATAATTCACCCCTCCACTTT. Full variable domain (remainder filled in from reference TRBV9 and TRBJ1-6): DSGVTQTPKHLITATGQRVTLRCSPRSGDLSVYWYQQSLDQGLQFLIQYYNGEERAKGNILERFSAQQFPDLHSELNLSSLELGDSALYFCASSARHDYNSPLHFGNGTRLTVT.

The V and J genes are TRBV30 and TRBJ2-1; 12 bases align to TRBD2. J lost 3 bases, V lost 8 bases, and 5 bases had no gene match. Germline V gene lookup returns CDR1 GTSNPN and CDR2 SVGIG (reference sequence). This CDR3 has 14 amino acids. The chain's CDR3 is CARGLAGNYNEQFF. CDR3 DNA: TGTGCCCGAGGACTAGCGGGGAACTACAATGAGCAGTTCTTC.